The 30 T cell receptor beta chains below come from one sample, sequenced in a study of blood T cell repertoires in COVID-19. Assay: immunoSEQ multiplex PCR; the TCRdb copy retains only in-frame clones and omits some. The sample contains about 170,000 clones, approximately 79% of which appear only once. The specimen sequenced was PBMCs or T cells enriched from blood (not recorded which). The receptors originated from a woman in her sixties or seventies in a cohort exposed to, infected with or recovered from COVID-19 (not recorded which).

V gene TRBV9 combines with J gene TRBJ2-2; possibly TRBD1 for D (6 bases). In germline, CDR1 is SGDLS, CDR2 YYNGEE. There are 16 residues in the CDR3. The V end was cut by 3 bases, the J end by 2 bases, with 14 bases between. CDR3 nucleotide sequence: TGTGCCAGCAGCGGATCGGGACAAACAAACACCGGGGAGCTGTTTTTT. Its translation: CASSGSGQTNTGELFF.

The genes are TRBV7-2 and TRBJ1-5; D remains unclear. Per germline, CDR1 SGHTA and CDR2 FQGNSA. This CDR3 comprises 13 residues. The V gene lost 1 base and the J gene lost 4 bases, with 5 bases spanning the gap. CDR3 DNA sequence: TGTGCCAGCAGCTTAGGGAGAAATCAGCCCCAGCATTTT. It encodes CASSLGRNQPQHF. Supplemented by reference TRBV7-2 and TRBJ1-5, the full variable domain reads GAGVSQSPSNKVTEKGKDVELRCDPISGHTALYWYRQSLGQGLEFLIYFQGNSAPDKSGLPSDRFSAERTGGSVSTLTIQRTQQEDSAVYLCASSLGRNQPQHFGDGTRLSIL.

This chain uses TRBV6-5 with TRBJ1-2, with 7 positions matching TRBD1. Losses at the gene ends were 6 bases for V and 4 bases for J; bases not matched to a gene: 5. The germline CDR1 and CDR2 sequences are MNHEY and SVGAGI. CDR3 length: 13 amino acids. CDR3 in amino acids: CASRTGTAYGYTF. CDR3 sequence (DNA): TGTGCCAGCAGGACCGGGACAGCCTATGGCTACACCTTC.

The V call is TRBV3-1 (or the pseudogene TRBV3-2), the J call TRBJ2-5; D gene uncertain. Germline V gene data show CDR1 as LGHDT and CDR2 as YNNKEL (reference sequence). This CDR3 has 16 residues. V lost 6 bases to trimming and J lost 5 bases, with 22 bases between them. The CDR3 loop is CASRLNPGSPLETQYF. In nucleotides, the CDR3 is TGTGCCAGCAGACTCAATCCAGGTTCTCCGTTGGAGACCCAGTACTTC.

The chain links TRBV2 to TRBJ2-5, with TRBD1 identical over 7 bases. The CDR3 extends over 13 amino acids. The V and J ends lost 7 bases and 4 bases, in that order; junction bases with no gene match: 6. Germline loops: CDR1 SNHLY, CDR2 FYNNEI. CDR3 amino acids: CASTGTGAETQYF. CDR3 coding DNA: TGTGCCAGCACCGGAACAGGGGCAGAGACCCAGTACTTC.

The CDR3 bases are TGCGCCAGCAGTGTTCAGGCCGATCAGCCCCAGCATTTT. This gives the protein CASSVQADQPQHF. This chain links TRBV10-2 with TRBJ1-5; no clear D. The ends were cut back, 4 bases at V and 5 bases at J, with 9 bases in the middle. The CDR3 is made up of 13 amino acids. The V gene's germline CDR1 is WSHSY and CDR2 SAAADI.

The J gene is TRBJ2-1, the V gene TRBV2, with 8 nucleotides matching TRBD2. This CDR3 is built from 15 residues. With 5 bases clipped from V and 5 bases from J, the junction kept 8 bases outside the gene matches. Germline lookup yields CDR1 SNHLY and CDR2 FYNNEI. The CDR3: CASSSTSALHNEQFF. CDR3 sequence (DNA): TGTGCCAGCAGTTCGACTAGCGCCCTACACAATGAGCAGTTCTTC.

This clone has a single count. This chain joins TRBV28 and TRBJ2-7; 9 nucleotides match TRBD2. The CDR3 has 16 residues. J lost 2 bases, V lost 7 bases, and 12 bases had no gene match. CDR1 MDHEN and CDR2 SYDVKM come from the germline V gene. The CDR3 spells CASKGIGTSSAYEQYF. CDR3 nucleotides: TGTGCCAGCAAAGGAATAGGGACTAGCAGCGCCTACGAGCAGTACTTC.

V usage is TRBV29-1 and J usage is TRBJ2-2, with a possible D match to TRBD1 (6 bases). This CDR3 spans 11 amino acids. Germline V gene data show CDR1 as SQVTM and CDR2 as ANQGSEA. V lost 7 bases and J lost 5, with 8 bases in between. The CDR3 nucleotides are TGCAGCGCAGGGACAACCGGGGAGCTGTTTTTT. This translates into CSAGTTGELFF.

This clone has only a few counts. The rearrangement joins TRBV7-3 to TRBJ2-3, with TRBD2 matching over 11 bases. The CDR3 extends over 15 amino acids. The ends lost 4 bases at V and 3 bases at J; junction bases unmatched: 3. From germline, CDR1 is SGHTA and CDR2 FQGTGA. This CDR3 is CASSSLAGGTDTQYF. DNA for the CDR3: TGTGCCAGCAGCTCCCTAGCGGGGGGTACAGATACGCAGTATTTT.

A remark on this clone: Other DNA variants within this sample encode the same CDR3. The V call is TRBV7-2, the J call TRBJ2-1; D not resolved. The germline V gene encodes CDR1 SGHTA and CDR2 FQGNSA. The CDR3 is 15 residues long. V dropped 1 base and J dropped 1 base, with 8 bases sitting between them. CDR3 in DNA: TGTGCCAGCAGCTTAGGCGGTGGGTCCTACAATGAGCAGTTCTTC. This sequence encodes CASSLGGGSYNEQFF.

V usage is TRBV6-5 and J usage is TRBJ2-1; TRBD2 matches 8 bases. V trimming: 6 bases; J trimming: 7 bases; junction bases outside the gene matches: 8. The CDR3 length is 14 residues. The germline V gene encodes CDR1 MNHEY and CDR2 SVGAGI. This chain's CDR3 is CASRKGLALNEQFF. CDR3 nucleotides: TGTGCCAGCAGGAAAGGACTAGCACTGAATGAGCAGTTCTTC.

V gene TRBV2 combines with J gene TRBJ1-1, with D uncertain. The V end was cut by 0 bases, the J end by 8 bases, with 4 bases between. CDR3 length: 11 residues. Germline loops: CDR1 SNHLY, CDR2 FYNNEI. CDR3: CASSEAQEAFF. CDR3 DNA sequence: TGTGCCAGCAGTGAAGCCCAGGAAGCTTTCTTT.

This clone was counted a single time. J is TRBJ1-5 and V is TRBV19, with D possibly matching TRBD1 (6 bases). Germline V gene data show CDR1 as LNHDA and CDR2 as SQIVND (reference sequence). This CDR3 region has 15 residues. The V end lost 4 bases, the J end lost 1 base, and 11 bases lay between the germline ends. The CDR3 is CASSTGGWSNQPQHF. The CDR3 DNA is TGTGCCAGTAGTACGGGGGGCTGGAGCAATCAGCCCCAGCATTTT. Based on the CDR3 plus reference TRBV19 and TRBJ1-5, the full variable domain is DGGITQSPKYLFRKEGQNVTLSCEQNLNHDAMYWYRQDPGQGLRLIYYSQIVNDFQKGDIAEGYSVSREKKESFPLTVTSAQKNPTAFYLCASSTGGWSNQPQHFGDGTRLSIL.

V and J are TRBV10-3 and TRBJ2-3, with unresolved D. Per the germline V gene, CDR1 is ENHRY and CDR2 is SYGVKD. Trimming cost V 3 bases and J 4 bases, with 5 bases left between them. The CDR3 is 12 residues long. The CDR3 DNA is TGTGCCATCAGTGACGACTCAGATACGCAGTATTTT. Protein product: CAISDDSDTQYF.

The gene calls are TRBV28 and TRBJ2-7; 8 bases fit TRBD1. CDR3 size: 15 residues. Germline CDR1 reads MDHEN; CDR2 reads SYDVKM. V was clipped by 8 bases and J by 0 bases; unmatched bases: 9. The DNA of the CDR3 is TGTGCCAGCGGGGTCGGACAGGGTGGCTCCTACGAGCAGTACTTC. It is translated as CASGVGQGGSYEQYF.

The chain couples TRBV28 to TRBJ1-3, with D unclear. The V gene lost 7 bases and the J gene lost 0 bases, with 10 bases spanning the gap. This CDR3 contains 14 residues. Germline loops: CDR1 MDHEN, CDR2 SYDVKM. The CDR3 loop is CASKPGSSGNTIYF. In DNA form, the CDR3 reads TGTGCCAGCAAGCCCGGGTCCTCTGGAAACACCATATATTTT.

The sample holds a few counts of this clone. V and J are TRBV7-3 and TRBJ2-1; 12 bases line up with TRBD2. CDR3 length equals 18 residues. J gave up 6 bases and V 0 bases, and 9 bases lay outside the gene matches. Germline lookup yields CDR1 SGHTA and CDR2 FQGTGA. The CDR3 here is CASSLTSASGRAGNEQFF. The CDR3 DNA follows: TGTGCCAGCAGCTTAACTTCGGCTAGCGGGAGGGCCGGCAATGAGCAGTTCTTC.

CDR3 DNA sequence: TGCGCCAGCAGCTTGGATTCGGGATCCCCGGTAGGCGATACGCAGTATTTT. This encodes CASSLDSGSPVGDTQYF. This chain connects TRBV5-1 to TRBJ2-3; TRBD2 is a possible D gene (5 bases). The CDR3 is 17 residues long. Germline V gene data show CDR1 as SGHRS and CDR2 as YFSETQ. Between the trimmed V and J ends, which lost 0 bases and 6 bases, there was a span of 20 bases.

In DNA, the CDR3 is TGCGCCAGCAGTGACCTAGCGGGAGGGACAACGGGCTGGGAGACCCAGTACTTC. This gives the protein CASSDLAGGTTGWETQYF. The chain has TRBV10-2 and TRBJ2-5; 12 nucleotides align to TRBD2. The CDR3 loop spans 18 amino acids. The ends lost 3 bases at V and 5 bases at J; junction bases unmatched: 13. Germline V gene sequence: CDR1 WSHSY, CDR2 SAAADI.

The chain joins TRBV4-3 to TRBJ2-7; 11 bases line up with TRBD2. V lost 1 base to trimming and J lost 4 bases; unmatched junction nucleotides: 6. The CDR3 consists of 16 residues. Germline V gene sequence: CDR1 LGHNA, CDR2 YSLEER. CDR3 DNA sequence: TGCGCCAGCAGCCAAGGAGGCTCTAGCGGGGGGTACGAGCAGTACTTC. Translation gives CASSQGGSSGGYEQYF.

The chain joins TRBV29-1 to TRBJ2-2; D might be TRBD2 (5 bases). V lost 7 bases and J lost 4, with 16 bases in between. CDR3 length: 14 amino acids. The germline V gene encodes CDR1 SQVTM and CDR2 ANQGSEA. CDR3 nucleotide sequence: TGCAGCGCCCACGCGGGCGGATTCACCGGGGAGCTGTTTTTT. This codes for CSAHAGGFTGELFF.

The rearrangement joins TRBV6-6 to TRBJ1-2, with 8 positions matching TRBD1. J lost 9 bases, V lost 5 bases, and 11 bases had no gene match. The CDR3 extends over 14 amino acids. Germline lookup yields CDR1 MNHNY and CDR2 SVGAGI (reference sequence). The CDR3 here is CASSLPTQGASYTF. CDR3 nucleotides: TGTGCCAGCAGTCTACCTACTCAGGGGGCGAGCTACACCTTC.

This rearrangement joins TRBV10-1 to TRBJ2-1; 8 bases match TRBD2. The CDR3 loop spans 16 amino acids. Per the germline V gene, CDR1 is WNHNN and CDR2 is SYGVQD (reference sequence). Trimming took 0 bases from V and 2 from J; bases not matched to a gene: 3. Here the CDR3 DNA reads TGCGCCAGCAGTGAGTCGGGAGCGGGAGCCTACAATGAGCAGTTCTTC. This codes for CASSESGAGAYNEQFF.

This clone is a singleton in its sample. The CDR3 nucleotides read TGTGCCAGCAGTCTGGGCTACAGTGCCACAACTAATGAAAAACTGTTTTTT. This translates into CASSLGYSATTNEKLFF. J is TRBJ1-4 and V is TRBV28; D is unresolved. Germline CDR1 is MDHEN and CDR2 is SYDVKM. The germline V and J ends were trimmed by 5 bases and 0 bases, with 16 bases remaining between them. The CDR3 is 17 amino acids.

The table lists this clone with a few counts. V gene TRBV4-3 combines with J gene TRBJ2-2; 7 positions agree with TRBD1. CDR1 and CDR2 (germline): LGHNA, YSLEER. This CDR3 spans 16 amino acids. V was clipped by 2 bases and J by 4 bases; unmatched bases: 7. CDR3 region: CASSQFPGQITGELFF. The CDR3 nucleotides are TGCGCCAGCAGCCAATTCCCGGGACAGATCACCGGGGAGCTGTTTTTT.

The chain recombines TRBV27 with TRBJ2-5; 9 nucleotides align to TRBD1. The CDR3 consists of 16 residues. Germline CDR1 is MNHEY and CDR2 is SMNVEV (reference sequence). Unmatched junction bases numbered 8, after V lost 5 bases and J lost 1 base. CDR3 amino acids: CASSTRQGGLQETQYF. The CDR3 coding sequence is TGTGCCAGCAGTACTCGACAGGGGGGGCTCCAAGAGACCCAGTACTTC.

V usage is TRBV5-1 and J usage is TRBJ1-4, with TRBD1 identical over 9 bases. V lost 0 bases and J lost 2; bases outside the gene matches: 5. Germline V gene sequence: CDR1 SGHRS, CDR2 YFSETQ. The CDR3 extends over 17 amino acids. CDR3 coding DNA: TGCGCCAGCAGCTTGGGGGACAGGGATCAGACTAATGAAAAACTGTTTTTT. It translates to CASSLGDRDQTNEKLFF.

The V gene is TRBV10-1, the J gene TRBJ2-7; TRBD1 is a possible D gene (6 bases). V lost 0 bases and J lost 4, with 10 bases in between. The CDR3 consists of 14 residues. Per the germline V gene, CDR1 is WNHNN and CDR2 is SYGVQD (reference sequence). CDR3: CASSESGQPYEQYF. CDR3 bases: TGCGCCAGCAGTGAGTCGGGACAACCATACGAGCAGTACTTC.

The chain recombines TRBV18 with TRBJ2-3, with D possibly TRBD1 on 5 matching bases. The CDR3 has 16 residues. From germline, CDR1 is KGHSH and CDR2 LQKENI. Trimming pared 0 bases from V and 3 bases from J, leaving 13 bases between. The CDR3, as DNA: TGTGCCAGCTCACCACCGGGGCTAGAATCTACAGATACGCAGTATTTT. Amino acid sequence: CASSPPGLESTDTQYF. The variable domain in full, completed from reference TRBV18 and TRBJ2-3, reads NAGVMQNPRHLVRRRGQEARLRCSPMKGHSHVYWYRQLPEEGLKFMVYLQKENIIDESGMPKERFSAEFPKEGPSILRIQQVVRGDSAAYFCASSPPGLESTDTQYFGPGTRLTVL.